This T cell receptor beta chain was found in a study of shared clonotypes between healthy human individuals. Produced via immunoSEQ multiplex PCR; TCRdb's table is partial and in-frame only. Among around 1 million clones listed, about three quarters were seen once. CDR3 length: 15 amino acids. From germline, CDR1 is SEHNR and CDR2 FQNEAQ (reference sequence). The V end lost 5 bases, the J end lost 1 base, and 12 bases lay between the germline ends. The source material was memory CD4+ T cells sorted from blood. The subset is: CD45RA-negative fraction. The clonotype originates from a man aged 18-30 years in good health. The V gene is TRBV7-9, the J gene TRBJ2-4; D remains ambiguous. The DNA for the CDR3 is TGTGCCAGCAGCCAGACCAGCCGGGCCAAAAACATTCAGTACTTC. Its translation: CASSQTSRAKNIQYF.